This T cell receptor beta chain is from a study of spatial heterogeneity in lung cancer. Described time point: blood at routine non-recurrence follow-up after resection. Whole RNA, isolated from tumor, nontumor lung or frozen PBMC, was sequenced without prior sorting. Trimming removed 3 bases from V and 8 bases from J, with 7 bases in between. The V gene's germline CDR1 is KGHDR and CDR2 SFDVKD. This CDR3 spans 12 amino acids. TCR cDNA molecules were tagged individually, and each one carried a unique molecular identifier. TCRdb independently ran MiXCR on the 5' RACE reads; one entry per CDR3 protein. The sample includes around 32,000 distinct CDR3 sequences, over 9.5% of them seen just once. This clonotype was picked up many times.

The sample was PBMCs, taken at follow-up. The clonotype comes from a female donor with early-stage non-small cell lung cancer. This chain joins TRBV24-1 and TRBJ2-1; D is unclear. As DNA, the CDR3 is TGTGCCACCAGTGATCCTAGGGATGAGCAGTTCTTC. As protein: CATSDPRDEQFF.